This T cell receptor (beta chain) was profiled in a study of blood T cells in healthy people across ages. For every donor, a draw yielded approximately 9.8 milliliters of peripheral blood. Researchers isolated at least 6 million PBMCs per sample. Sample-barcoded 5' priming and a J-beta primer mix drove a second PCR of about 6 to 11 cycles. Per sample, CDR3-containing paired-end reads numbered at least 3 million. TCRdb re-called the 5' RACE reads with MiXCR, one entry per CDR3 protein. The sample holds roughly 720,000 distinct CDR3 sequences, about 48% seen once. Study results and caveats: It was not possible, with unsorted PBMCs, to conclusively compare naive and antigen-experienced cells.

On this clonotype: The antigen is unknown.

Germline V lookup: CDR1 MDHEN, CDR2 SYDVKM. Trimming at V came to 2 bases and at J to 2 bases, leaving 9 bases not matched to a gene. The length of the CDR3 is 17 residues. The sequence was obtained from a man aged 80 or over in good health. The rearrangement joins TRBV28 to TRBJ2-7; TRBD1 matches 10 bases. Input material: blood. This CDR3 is CASSLGTGVWGTYEQYF. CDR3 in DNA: TGTGCCAGCAGTTTAGGGACAGGGGTTTGGGGTACCTACGAGCAGTACTTC.